The 27 T cell receptor beta chains presented below share a single source sample, sequenced in a study of CD8 T cells in Susac syndrome. RNA amounts of roughly 0.45 to 1 ug underwent reverse transcription with random hexamers. TCRdb itself ran the immunoSEQ multiplex PCR reads through MiXCR, one entry per CDR3 protein. The profile shows approximately 50,000 distinct CDR3 sequences, more than 85% of them singletons. The sequencing input was CD8+ T cells from PBMCs. All receptors derive from a human donor with Susac syndrome.

The chain combines TRBV18 with TRBJ1-2; D unresolved. Germline CDR1 and CDR2: KGHSH and LQKENI. The CDR3 loop spans 16 amino acids. Trimming took 0 bases from V and 7 from J, leaving 18 bases between them. As DNA, the CDR3 is TGTGCCAGCTCACCACCGATCCGCCCAGAAGGGTTTGGCTACACCTTC. The encoded protein is CASSPPIRPEGFGYTF.

This clonotype was observed once. This chain connects TRBV14 to TRBJ2-3; D ambiguous. The V gene lost 1 base and the J gene lost 1 base, with 9 bases spanning the gap. This CDR3 comprises 15 residues. Germline values: CDR1 SGHDN, CDR2 FVKESK. The CDR3 DNA follows: TGTGCCAGCAGCCAAGTTCGAGAGGGCACAGATACGCAGTATTTT. This translates into CASSQVREGTDTQYF.

The chain employs TRBV27 and TRBJ2-7; D gene uncertain. This CDR3 region has 13 residues. V lost 1 base to trimming and J lost 4 bases, with 8 bases between them. In germline, CDR1 is MNHEY, CDR2 SMNVEV (reference sequence). As DNA, the CDR3 is TGTGCCAGCAGTTTATTCGCCGGGTACGAGCAGTACTTC. As protein: CASSLFAGYEQYF.

V and J are TRBV13 and TRBJ1-1, with D tentatively TRBD1 (6 bases). The germline gives CDR1 PRHDT, CDR2 FYEKMQ (reference sequence). CDR3 length equals 15 residues. The V end lost 4 bases, the J end lost 1 base, and 13 bases lay between the germline ends. CDR3 coding DNA: TGTGCCAGCAGCTCGATAGGACAGACGAACACTGAAGCTTTCTTT. Protein: CASSSIGQTNTEAFF.

The rearrangement links TRBV27 to TRBJ2-1; a possible D gene is TRBD1 (5 bases). Trimming took off 3 bases at V and 5 bases at J, with 8 bases between the two ends. This CDR3 spans 13 amino acids. Looked up from germline, CDR1 is MNHEY and CDR2 is SMNVEV (reference sequence). This CDR3 is CASSLSRDNEQFF. CDR3 DNA sequence: TGTGCCAGCAGTTTGTCCAGGGACAATGAGCAGTTCTTC.

The gene calls are TRBV7-9 and TRBJ1-5; 7 nucleotides align to TRBD1. The length of the CDR3 is 16 residues. The ends lost 1 base at V and 3 bases at J; junction bases unmatched: 6. CDR1 and CDR2 from the germline V gene are SEHNR and FQNEAQ (reference sequence). Here the CDR3 DNA reads TGTGCCAGCAGCTTAGATGGGACAGAGCACAATCAGCCCCAGCATTTT. This sequence encodes CASSLDGTEHNQPQHF.

The CDR3 nucleotides are TGTGCCAGCAGCGAGGGCCCCGGAATGAACACTGAAGCTTTCTTT. Translating it yields CASSEGPGMNTEAFF. The chain uses TRBV9 and TRBJ1-1; D unclear. Trimming removed 3 bases from V and 0 bases from J, with 12 bases in between. This CDR3 region has 15 residues. In germline, CDR1 is SGDLS, CDR2 YYNGEE.

This sequence joins TRBV20-1 and TRBJ2-1, with 10 bases matching TRBD1. The CDR3 is 15 residues long. Per germline, CDR1 DFQATT and CDR2 SNEGSKA (reference sequence). CDR3 DNA: TGCAGCTCCCATTGGGACAGGGGATCCTACAATGAGCAGTTCTTC. Its translation: CSSHWDRGSYNEQFF.

The V and J genes are TRBV7-2 and TRBJ1-2; TRBD1 matches 8 bases. Germline V gene data show CDR1 as SGHTA and CDR2 as FQGNSA. The junction had 1 base not matched to a gene; V was cut back by 0 bases and J by 4 bases. The CDR3 consists of 14 residues. The CDR3 region has the DNA TGTGCCAGCAGCTTAGCGGGACAGGCCTATGGCTACACCTTC. Its protein is CASSLAGQAYGYTF.

A single count supports this clonotype. The chain uses TRBV30 and TRBJ1-2, with D perhaps matching TRBD1 (6 bases). The CDR3 is 12 residues long. The V end lost 8 bases, the J end lost 1 base, and 11 bases lay between the germline ends. Germline V gives CDR1 GTSNPN, CDR2 SVGIG (reference sequence). This CDR3 is CAVEGVNYGYTF. The DNA of the CDR3 is TGTGCCGTCGAGGGGGTTAACTATGGCTACACCTTC.

The chain uses TRBV9 and TRBJ2-3; TRBD1 might be the D (5 bases). Trimming took 4 bases from V and 0 from J, leaving 15 bases between them. The germline V gene has CDR1 SGDLS and CDR2 YYNGEE. The CDR3 contains 16 residues. The CDR3 protein is CASSPHQGTSTDTQYF. CDR3 in DNA: TGTGCCAGCAGCCCGCATCAGGGTACTAGCACAGATACGCAGTATTTT.

This CDR3 is CASSPNSTDTQYF. The DNA of the CDR3 is TGTGCCAGCAGCCCAAATAGCACAGATACGCAGTATTTT. The chain combines TRBV7-3 with TRBJ2-3; D is undetermined. This CDR3 has 13 amino acids. Germline assignment: CDR1 SGHTA and CDR2 FQGTGA. The V end lost 5 bases, the J end lost 0 bases, and 6 bases lay between the germline ends.

V gene TRBV4-1 combines with J gene TRBJ1-2; a possible D gene is TRBD1 (5 bases). Germline CDR1 MGHRA, CDR2 YSYEKL. The CDR3 has 13 residues. Trimming removed 8 bases from V and 8 bases from J, with 18 bases in between. CDR3 nucleotides: TGCGCCAGCGCTTACCGGCAGGGACGGGGCTACACCTTC. Amino acids: CASAYRQGRGYTF.

This clonotype was counted once. J is TRBJ2-1 and V is TRBV7-7; 11 nucleotides match TRBD1. Germline V gene sequence: CDR1 SSHAT, CDR2 FNYEAQ (reference sequence). There are 15 residues in the CDR3. The V segment lost 1 base and the J segment 10 bases; nucleotides outside the gene matches: 6. The CDR3 sequence: CASSLGVGDRGEQFF. The CDR3 region has the DNA TGTGCCAGCAGCTTAGGAGTAGGGGACAGGGGGGAGCAGTTCTTC.

The CDR3 is CASSHRDRSYEQYF. DNA of the CDR3: TGCGCCAGCAGCCACCGGGACAGATCCTACGAGCAGTACTTC. The chain employs TRBV4-3 and TRBJ2-7, with TRBD1 identical over 7 bases. The CDR3 covers 14 residues. Germline V lookup: CDR1 LGHNA, CDR2 YSLEER. J gave up 1 base and V 3 bases, and 3 bases lay outside the gene matches.

The V gene is TRBV20-1, the J gene TRBJ1-3; D unresolved. CDR3 length equals 14 residues. Germline V gene lookup returns CDR1 DFQATT and CDR2 SNEGSKA (reference sequence). Trimming stripped 5 bases from V and 0 bases from J, with 11 bases between. CDR3 amino acids: CSALTPISGNTIYF. The DNA for the CDR3 is TGCAGTGCTCTTACACCTATCTCTGGAAACACCATATATTTT.

This chain joins TRBV28 and TRBJ2-4; 7 bases line up with TRBD1. This CDR3 is 16 amino acids long. J gave up 0 bases and V 5 bases, and 7 bases lay outside the gene matches. Germline V gene lookup returns CDR1 MDHEN and CDR2 SYDVKM. CDR3 amino acids: CASSQGTVVAKNIQYF. In nucleotides, the CDR3 is TGTGCCAGCAGTCAAGGGACAGTGGTAGCCAAAAACATTCAGTACTTC.

CDR3 sequence: CASSFRVGAEAFF. DNA of the CDR3: TGCGCCAGCAGCTTCAGGGTTGGGGCTGAAGCTTTCTTT. This chain uses TRBV5-1 with TRBJ1-1, with a weak D call TRBD1 (5 bases). V lost 2 bases to trimming and J lost 6 bases, with 11 bases between them. Germline V gene sequence: CDR1 SGHRS, CDR2 YFSETQ. There are 13 residues in the CDR3.

The chain uses TRBV7-9 and TRBJ2-6, with D perhaps TRBD1 (6 bases). CDR1 is SEHNR and CDR2 is FQNEAQ in the germline V gene (reference sequence). The V gene lost 10 bases and the J gene lost 1 base, with 11 bases spanning the gap. The CDR3 spans 14 residues. This CDR3 is CATYRASGANVLTF. The CDR3, as DNA: TGTGCCACTTACAGGGCGTCTGGGGCCAACGTCCTGACTTTC.

CDR3 nucleotides: TGCAGCGTTGCCGAGGGACTTACAGGGGGAAGCTATGGCTACACCTTC. Translating it yields CSVAEGLTGGSYGYTF. The chain employs TRBV29-1 and TRBJ1-2, with 8 bases matching TRBD1. The J segment lost 4 bases and the V segment lost 4 bases, leaving 14 bases of the junction unmatched. Germline CDR1 reads SQVTM; CDR2 reads ANQGSEA. There are 16 residues in the CDR3.

This clonotype was seen only once. V gene TRBV20-1 combines with J gene TRBJ2-1, with 12 bases lining up with TRBD2. The trim removed 3 bases at V and 10 bases at J, leaving 10 bases unmatched. Looked up from germline, CDR1 is DFQATT and CDR2 is SNEGSKA (reference sequence). This CDR3 contains 15 residues. CDR3: CSARSSSGGAGEQFF. The CDR3 DNA is TGCAGTGCTAGGTCGTCTAGCGGGGGGGCCGGGGAGCAGTTCTTC.

This clonotype is a singleton in its sample. The V gene is TRBV11-2, the J gene TRBJ2-1, with D perhaps TRBD1 (6 bases). This CDR3 has 11 amino acids. Germline CDR1 SGHAT, CDR2 FQNNGV. With 1 base removed from V and 14 bases from J, the gap between germline ends came to 9 bases. Here the CDR3 DNA reads TGTGCCAGCAGCTTAGCGGCAGGGGAGTTCTTC. Protein product: CASSLAAGEFF.

The V gene is TRBV4-3, the J gene TRBJ2-7, with 7 bases fitting TRBD2. Germline V CDR1 and CDR2: LGHNA, YSLEER. The CDR3 runs to 14 residues. Losses at the gene ends were 1 base for V and 2 bases for J; bases not matched to a gene: 2. CDR3 protein: CASSQGAGAYEQYF. The CDR3 DNA is TGCGCCAGCAGCCAAGGGGCGGGGGCCTACGAGCAGTACTTC.

The chain carries TRBV20-1 and TRBJ2-7; TRBD2 agrees at 13 bases. The CDR3 has 16 amino acids. Trimming took 6 bases from V and 0 from J; bases not matched to a gene: 8. CDR1 is DFQATT and CDR2 is SNEGSKA in the germline V gene (reference sequence). CDR3 DNA: TGCAGTGCCATACTAGCGGGGGGGCCAGGCTCCTACGAGCAGTACTTC. Protein sequence: CSAILAGGPGSYEQYF.

The rearrangement uses TRBV19 and TRBJ1-1; no clear D gene. Germline V gene sequence: CDR1 LNHDA, CDR2 SQIVND (reference sequence). V lost 7 bases and J 7 bases, leaving 10 bases between the germline ends. The CDR3 is 11 amino acids. The CDR3 DNA reads as TGTGCCAGTACCTCATGGCGTGAAGCTTTCTTT. Its protein is CASTSWREAFF.

The chain has TRBV5-6 and TRBJ1-4; D is undetermined. From germline, CDR1 is SGHDT and CDR2 YYEEEE. The V end lost 3 bases, the J end lost 5 bases, and 8 bases lay between the germline ends. This CDR3 comprises 13 residues. This CDR3 is CASSSTENEKLFF. The DNA for the CDR3 is TGTGCCAGCAGCTCCACAGAGAATGAAAAACTGTTTTTT.

Details on this clonotype: An end of the junction does not agree with germline; a read error may underlie this. CDR3 residues: CASSQDLQRVF. The CDR3 nucleotides read TGCGCCAGCAGCCAAGATCTACAGCGGGTCTTT. The rearrangement uses TRBV4-3 and TRBJ1-1; D remains unclear. Germline V gene lookup returns CDR1 LGHNA and CDR2 YSLEER. The CDR3 runs to 11 residues.